This T cell receptor (beta chain) came from a study of blood T cell repertoires in COVID-19. Study-level background: The analysed material was cDNA or gDNA that came from T cells, B-cell-depleted T cells, or PBMCs.

The table came from immunoSEQ multiplex PCR; TCRdb's copy has only in-frame clones and leaves some out. Here the sample spans over 120,000 clones, about 86% being singletons. Between the trimmed V and J ends, which lost 11 bases and 3 bases, there was a span of 17 bases. Germline CDR1 and CDR2: MNHNY and SVGAGI (reference sequence). This CDR3 has 13 residues. The chain combines TRBV6-6 with TRBJ2-7; tentatively, D is TRBD2 (6 bases). The sample was PBMCs or T cells enriched from blood (not recorded which). The clonotype originates from a man in his forties or fifties who had recovered from COVID-19. Here the CDR3 DNA reads TGTGCCTCAGCAGAGGAGGGGCTCTACGAGCAGTACTTC. The encoded protein is CASAEEGLYEQYF.